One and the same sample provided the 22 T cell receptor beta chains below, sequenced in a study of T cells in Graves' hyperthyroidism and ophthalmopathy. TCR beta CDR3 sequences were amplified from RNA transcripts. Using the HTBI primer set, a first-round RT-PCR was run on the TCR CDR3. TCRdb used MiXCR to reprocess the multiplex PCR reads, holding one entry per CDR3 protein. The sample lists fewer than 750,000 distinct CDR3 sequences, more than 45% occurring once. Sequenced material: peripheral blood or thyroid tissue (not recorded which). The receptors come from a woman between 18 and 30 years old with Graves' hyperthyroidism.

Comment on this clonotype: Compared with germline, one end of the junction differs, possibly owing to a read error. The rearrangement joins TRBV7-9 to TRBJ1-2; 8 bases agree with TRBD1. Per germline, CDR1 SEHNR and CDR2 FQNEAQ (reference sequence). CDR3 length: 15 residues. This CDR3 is CAGSRTGGDNYGYTF. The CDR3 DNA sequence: TGCGCCGGCAGCAGAACAGGGGGGGATAACTATGGCTACACCTTC.

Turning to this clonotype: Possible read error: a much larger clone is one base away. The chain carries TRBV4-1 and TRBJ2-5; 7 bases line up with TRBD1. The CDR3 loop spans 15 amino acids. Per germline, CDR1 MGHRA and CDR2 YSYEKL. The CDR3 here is CTSSQGRTGQETQYF. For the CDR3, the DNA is TGCACCAGCAGCCAAGGGCGGACAGGCCAAGAGACCCAGTACTTC.

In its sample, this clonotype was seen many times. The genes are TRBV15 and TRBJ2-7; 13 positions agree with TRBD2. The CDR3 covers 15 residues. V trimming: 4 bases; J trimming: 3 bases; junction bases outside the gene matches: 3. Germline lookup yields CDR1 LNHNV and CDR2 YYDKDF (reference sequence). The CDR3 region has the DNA TGTGCCACCAGCAAAGGGACTAGCGGGGACTACGAGCAGTACTTC. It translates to CATSKGTSGDYEQYF. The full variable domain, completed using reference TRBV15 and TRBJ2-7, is DAMVIQNPRYQVTQFGKPVTLSCSQTLNHNVMYWYQQKSSQAPKLLFHYYDKDFNNEADTPDNFQSRRPNTSFCFLDIRSPGLGDTAMYLCATSKGTSGDYEQYFGPGTRLTVT.

CDR3 residues: CAITPDRPSYEQYF. CDR3 nucleotide sequence: TGTGCCATCACCCCGGACCGGCCCTCCTACGAGCAGTACTTC. The chain combines TRBV10-3 with TRBJ2-7; D is unclear. This CDR3 comprises 14 residues. Deletions cut 7 bases from V and 0 bases from J, with 13 bases between. Germline CDR1 reads ENHRY; CDR2 reads SYGVKD.

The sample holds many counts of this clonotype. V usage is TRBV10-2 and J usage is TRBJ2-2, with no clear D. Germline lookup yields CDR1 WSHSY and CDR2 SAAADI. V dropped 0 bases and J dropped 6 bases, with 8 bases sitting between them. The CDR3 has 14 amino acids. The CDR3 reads CASSESAMAGELFF. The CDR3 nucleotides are TGCGCCAGCAGTGAGTCGGCGATGGCCGGGGAGCTGTTTTTT.

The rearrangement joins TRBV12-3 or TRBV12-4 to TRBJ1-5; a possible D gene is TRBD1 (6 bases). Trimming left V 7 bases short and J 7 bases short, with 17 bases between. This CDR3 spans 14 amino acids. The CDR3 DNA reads TGTGCCAGCACCCCACAGGGTTTGAGGCAGCCCCAGCATTTT. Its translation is CASTPQGLRQPQHF.

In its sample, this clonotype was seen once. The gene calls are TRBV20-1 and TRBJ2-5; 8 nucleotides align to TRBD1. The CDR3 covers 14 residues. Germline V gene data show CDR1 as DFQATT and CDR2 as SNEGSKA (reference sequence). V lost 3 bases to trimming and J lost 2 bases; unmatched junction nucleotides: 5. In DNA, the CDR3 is TGCAGTGCTAGCCAAGACAGGGGACAAGAGACCCAGTACTTC. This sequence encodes CSASQDRGQETQYF.

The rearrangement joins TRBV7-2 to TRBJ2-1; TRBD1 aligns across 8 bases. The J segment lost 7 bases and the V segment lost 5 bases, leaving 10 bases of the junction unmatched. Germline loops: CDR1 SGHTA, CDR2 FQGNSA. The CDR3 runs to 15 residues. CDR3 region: CASSKDRVRANEQFF. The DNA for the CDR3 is TGTGCCAGCAGCAAGGACAGGGTTCGAGCGAATGAGCAGTTCTTC. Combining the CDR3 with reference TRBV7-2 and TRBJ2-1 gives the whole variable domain GAGVSQSPSNKVTEKGKDVELRCDPISGHTALYWYRQSLGQGLEFLIYFQGNSAPDKSGLPSDRFSAERTGGSVSTLTIQRTQQEDSAVYLCASSKDRVRANEQFFGPGTRLTVL.

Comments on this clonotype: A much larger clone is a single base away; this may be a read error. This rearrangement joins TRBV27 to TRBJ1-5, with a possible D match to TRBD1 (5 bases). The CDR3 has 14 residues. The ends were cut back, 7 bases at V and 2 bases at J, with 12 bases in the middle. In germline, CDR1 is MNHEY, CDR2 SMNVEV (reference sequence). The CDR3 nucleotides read TGTGCCAGCACAGGCAGGGTGGGCAATCAGCCCCAGCATTTT. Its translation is CASTGRVGNQPQHF.

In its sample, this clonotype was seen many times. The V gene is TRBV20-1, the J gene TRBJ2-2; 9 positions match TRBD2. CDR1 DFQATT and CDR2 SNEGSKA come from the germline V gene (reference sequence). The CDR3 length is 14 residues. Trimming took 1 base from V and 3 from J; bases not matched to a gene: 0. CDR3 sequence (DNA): TGCAGTGCTAGAGGGACTAGCGACACCGGGGAGCTGTTTTTT. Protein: CSARGTSDTGELFF.

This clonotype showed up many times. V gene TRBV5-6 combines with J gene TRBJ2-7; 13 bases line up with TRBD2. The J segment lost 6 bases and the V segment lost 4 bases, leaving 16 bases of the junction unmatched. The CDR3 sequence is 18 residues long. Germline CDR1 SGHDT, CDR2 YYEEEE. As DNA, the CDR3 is TGTGCCAGCAGCGGGGAGGGACTAGCGGGACGCGCCGGTTCCGAGCAGTACTTC. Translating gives CASSGEGLAGRAGSEQYF.

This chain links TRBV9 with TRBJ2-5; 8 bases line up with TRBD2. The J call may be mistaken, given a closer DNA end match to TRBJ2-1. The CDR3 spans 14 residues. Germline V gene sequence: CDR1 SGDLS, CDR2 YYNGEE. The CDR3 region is CASSFPRGGNEQFF. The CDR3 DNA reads TGTGCCAGCAGCTTCCCACGCGGGGGGAATGAGCAGTTCTTC.

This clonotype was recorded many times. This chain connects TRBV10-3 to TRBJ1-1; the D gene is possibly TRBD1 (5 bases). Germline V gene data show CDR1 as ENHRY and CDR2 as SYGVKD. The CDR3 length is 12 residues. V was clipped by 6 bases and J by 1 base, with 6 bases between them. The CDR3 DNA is TGTGCCATCAGCCAGGGGAACACTGAAGCTTTCTTT. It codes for CAISQGNTEAFF.

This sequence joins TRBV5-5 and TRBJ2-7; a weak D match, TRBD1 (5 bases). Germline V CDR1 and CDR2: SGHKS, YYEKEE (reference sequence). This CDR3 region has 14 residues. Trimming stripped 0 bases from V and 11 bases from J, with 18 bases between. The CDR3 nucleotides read TGTGCCAGCAGCTTGGTAAGGGGTTCGGTGGCGGAGTACTTC. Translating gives CASSLVRGSVAEYF.

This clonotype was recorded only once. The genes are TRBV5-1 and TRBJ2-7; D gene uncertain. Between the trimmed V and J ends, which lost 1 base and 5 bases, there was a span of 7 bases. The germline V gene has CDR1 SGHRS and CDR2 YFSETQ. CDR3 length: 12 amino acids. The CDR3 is CASSLNFHEQYF. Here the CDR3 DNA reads TGCGCCAGCAGCTTGAATTTCCACGAGCAGTACTTC. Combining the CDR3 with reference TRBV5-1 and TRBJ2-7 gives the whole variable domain KAGVTQTPRYLIKTRGQQVTLSCSPISGHRSVSWYQQTPGQGLQFLFEYFSETQRNKGNFPGRFSGRQFSNSRSEMNVSTLELGDSALYLCASSLNFHEQYFGPGTRLTVT.

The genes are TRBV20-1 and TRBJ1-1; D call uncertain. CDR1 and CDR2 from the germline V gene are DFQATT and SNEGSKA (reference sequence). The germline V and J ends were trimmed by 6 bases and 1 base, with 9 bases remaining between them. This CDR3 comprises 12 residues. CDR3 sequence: CSAVWRNTEAFF. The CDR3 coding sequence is TGCAGTGCAGTGTGGAGGAACACTGAAGCTTTCTTT.

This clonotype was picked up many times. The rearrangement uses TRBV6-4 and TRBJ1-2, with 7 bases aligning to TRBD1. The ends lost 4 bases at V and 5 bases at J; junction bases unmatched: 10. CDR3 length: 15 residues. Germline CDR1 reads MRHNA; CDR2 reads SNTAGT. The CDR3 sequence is CASSASTGTEYGYTF. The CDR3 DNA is TGTGCCAGCAGTGCCTCGACAGGGACCGAGTATGGCTACACCTTC.

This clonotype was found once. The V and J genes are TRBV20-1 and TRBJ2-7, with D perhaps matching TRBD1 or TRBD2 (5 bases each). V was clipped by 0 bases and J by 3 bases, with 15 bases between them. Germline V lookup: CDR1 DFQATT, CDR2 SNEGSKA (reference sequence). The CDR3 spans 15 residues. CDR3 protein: CSAREWGSSIYEQYF. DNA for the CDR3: TGCAGTGCTAGAGAGTGGGGGTCTAGTATCTACGAGCAGTACTTC.

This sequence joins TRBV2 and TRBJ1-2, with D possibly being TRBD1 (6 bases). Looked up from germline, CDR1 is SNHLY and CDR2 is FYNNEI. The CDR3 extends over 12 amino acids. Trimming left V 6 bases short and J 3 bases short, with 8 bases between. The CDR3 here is CASRGGDYGYTF. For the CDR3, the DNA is TGTGCCAGCAGAGGGGGGGACTATGGCTACACCTTC.

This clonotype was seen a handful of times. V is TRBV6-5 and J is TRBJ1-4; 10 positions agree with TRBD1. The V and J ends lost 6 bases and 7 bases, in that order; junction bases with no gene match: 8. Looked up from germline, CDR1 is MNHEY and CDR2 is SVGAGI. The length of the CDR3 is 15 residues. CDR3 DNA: TGTGCCAGCAGGTCCGGGACAGGGGAGAGTGAAAAACTGTTTTTT. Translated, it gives CASRSGTGESEKLFF.

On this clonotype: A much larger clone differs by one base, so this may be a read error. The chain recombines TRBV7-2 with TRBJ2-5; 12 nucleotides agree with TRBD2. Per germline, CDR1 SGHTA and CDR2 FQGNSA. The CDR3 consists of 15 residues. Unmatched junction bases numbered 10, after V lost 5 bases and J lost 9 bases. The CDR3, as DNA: TGTGCCAGCAGCCCCTATGGACTAGCGGGACGAGCCCAGTACTTC. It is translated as CASSPYGLAGRAQYF.

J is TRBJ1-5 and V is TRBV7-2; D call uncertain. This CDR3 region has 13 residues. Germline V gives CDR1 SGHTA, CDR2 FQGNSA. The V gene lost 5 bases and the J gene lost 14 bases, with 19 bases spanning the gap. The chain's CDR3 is CASSPQTSGYEHF. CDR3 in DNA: TGTGCCAGCAGCCCGCAGACTAGCGGGTACGAGCATTTT. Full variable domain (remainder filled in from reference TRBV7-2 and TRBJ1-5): GAGVSQSPSNKVTEKGKDVELRCDPISGHTALYWYRQSLGQGLEFLIYFQGNSAPDKSGLPSDRFSAERTGGSVSTLTIQRTQQEDSAVYLCASSPQTSGYEHFGDGTRLSIL.